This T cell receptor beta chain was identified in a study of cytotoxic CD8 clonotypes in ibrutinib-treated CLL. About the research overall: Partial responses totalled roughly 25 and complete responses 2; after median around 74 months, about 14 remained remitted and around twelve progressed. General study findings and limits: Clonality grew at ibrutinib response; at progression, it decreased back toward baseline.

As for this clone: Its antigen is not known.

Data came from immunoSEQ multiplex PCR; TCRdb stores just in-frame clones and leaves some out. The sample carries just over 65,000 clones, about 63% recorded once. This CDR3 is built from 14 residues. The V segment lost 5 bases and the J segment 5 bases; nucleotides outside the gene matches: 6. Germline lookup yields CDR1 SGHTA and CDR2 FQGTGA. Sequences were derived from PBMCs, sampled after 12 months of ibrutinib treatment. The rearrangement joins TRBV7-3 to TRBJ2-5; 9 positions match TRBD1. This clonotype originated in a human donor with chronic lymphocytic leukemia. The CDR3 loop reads CASSLTGGEETQYF. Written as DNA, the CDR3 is TGTGCCAGCAGCCTCACAGGGGGCGAGGAGACCCAGTACTTC.